Listed here are 14 T cell receptor beta chains from one sample, sequenced in a study of post-analysis software for immune sequencing data. Points from the study as a whole: Among roughly five TRBV segments more frequent in patients than controls were TRBV5-6, TRBV5-1 and TRBV20-1.

The TCR beta cDNA libraries carried unique molecular identifiers. TCRdb called the PCR reads again in MiXCR, with one record for every CDR3 protein. Among about 150,000 distinct CDR3 sequences, approximately 30% were seen once, and the ten largest hold over 1.2%. No antigen has been assigned to these receptors. The sequenced sample consisted of blood. These TCRs come from a girl aged 5 to 17 with multiple sclerosis.

This clonotype was picked up a small number of times. The chain links TRBV9 to TRBJ2-7; 12 positions match TRBD2. Germline V lookup: CDR1 SGDLS, CDR2 YYNGEE. J gave up 5 bases and V 4 bases, and 10 bases lay outside the gene matches. The CDR3 has 16 amino acids. The CDR3 DNA reads as TGTGCCAGCAGCCTGACTCTAGCGGGAGGGTCCCACGAGCAGTACTTC. It translates to CASSLTLAGGSHEQYF.

This clonotype was recorded at least ten times. The V gene is TRBV13, the J gene TRBJ2-5; no clear D. The length of the CDR3 is 14 residues. Germline CDR1 and CDR2: PRHDT and FYEKMQ (reference sequence). Trimming took off 4 bases at V and 3 bases at J, with 12 bases between the two ends. CDR3 sequence: CASSSPPGEETQYF. In DNA, the CDR3 is TGTGCCAGCAGCTCACCGCCAGGAGAAGAGACCCAGTACTTC.

This clonotype was detected many times. The genes are TRBV6-5 and TRBJ1-5, with D possibly TRBD1 on 6 matching bases. The V gene's germline CDR1 is MNHEY and CDR2 SVGAGI. Between the trimmed V and J ends, which lost 8 bases and 5 bases, there was a span of 16 bases. The CDR3 loop spans 14 amino acids. The CDR3 DNA reads as TGTGCCAGCTCCATCCATTCAGGGGATCAGCCCCAGCATTTT. It is translated as CASSIHSGDQPQHF.

This chain joins TRBV10-2 and TRBJ2-3; D remains ambiguous. Trimming took off 6 bases at V and 0 bases at J, with 10 bases between the two ends. CDR3 length: 14 residues. Germline V gene sequence: CDR1 WSHSY, CDR2 SAAADI. The DNA of the CDR3 is TGCGCCAGCAGGCTGGGGTCTAGCACAGATACGCAGTATTTT. Translation: CASRLGSSTDTQYF.

Here the CDR3 reads CASSSGQAEAFF. The CDR3 DNA sequence: TGCGCCAGCAGCTCTGGACAGGCTGAAGCTTTCTTT. The chain joins TRBV5-1 to TRBJ1-1; 7 bases fit TRBD1. Germline-derived CDR1 and CDR2 are SGHRS and YFSETQ. The CDR3 loop spans 12 amino acids. Germline trimming cut 3 bases from V and 6 bases from J; bases unmatched to any gene: 2. Together with reference TRBV5-1 and TRBJ1-1, the CDR3 gives the full variable domain: KAGVTQTPRYLIKTRGQQVTLSCSPISGHRSVSWYQQTPGQGLQFLFEYFSETQRNKGNFPGRFSGRQFSNSRSEMNVSTLELGDSALYLCASSSGQAEAFFGQGTRLTVV.

This clonotype was seen only a few times. The chain is built from TRBV5-1 and TRBJ2-5; 12 bases align to TRBD2. This CDR3 is built from 17 residues. J was trimmed by 4 bases and V by 0 bases; bases with no gene match: 7. The germline V gene has CDR1 SGHRS and CDR2 YFSETQ. The CDR3 sequence: CASSLAPRLAGAETQYF. The CDR3 DNA follows: TGCGCCAGCAGCTTGGCCCCGAGACTAGCGGGAGCAGAGACCCAGTACTTC. The complete variable domain, with remaining parts taken from reference TRBV5-1 and TRBJ2-5, reads KAGVTQTPRYLIKTRGQQVTLSCSPISGHRSVSWYQQTPGQGLQFLFEYFSETQRNKGNFPGRFSGRQFSNSRSEMNVSTLELGDSALYLCASSLAPRLAGAETQYFGPGTRLLVL.

Ten or more counts support this clonotype. V gene TRBV18 combines with J gene TRBJ1-1, with 9 nucleotides matching TRBD1. From germline, CDR1 is KGHSH and CDR2 LQKENI. The CDR3 length is 16 residues. V gave up 3 bases and J gave up 4 bases; unmatched junction bases: 9. This CDR3 reads CASSPNAQGAITEAFF. In DNA, the CDR3 is TGTGCCAGCTCACCTAATGCACAGGGGGCGATCACTGAAGCTTTCTTT.

This clonotype has at least ten counts. A much larger clone lies a single base off, so this may be a read error. J is TRBJ1-2 and V is TRBV20-1, with no clear D. Germline loops: CDR1 DFQATT, CDR2 SNEGSKA (reference sequence). The CDR3 loop spans 12 amino acids. V shed 0 bases and J shed 5 bases, with 7 bases lying between them. CDR3 in DNA: TGCAGTGCTAGAGACAACCGTTATGGCTACACCTTC. It codes for CSARDNRYGYTF.

This clonotype was picked up one time. This chain connects TRBV14 to TRBJ2-1, with D maybe TRBD1 (5 bases). V dropped 8 bases and J dropped 3 bases, with 17 bases sitting between them. CDR1 SGHDN and CDR2 FVKESK come from the germline V gene. CDR3 length equals 15 residues. The CDR3 is CASRGHTDVYNEQFF. The CDR3 region has the DNA TGTGCCAGCCGAGGACACACAGACGTCTACAATGAGCAGTTCTTC.

Of note for this clonotype: Possible read error: a much larger clone is one base away. J is TRBJ2-7 and V is TRBV12-3 or TRBV12-4; possibly TRBD1 for D (6 bases). V was shortened by 3 bases and J by 3 bases, with 12 bases between the two germline ends. CDR3 length equals 14 residues. DNA for the CDR3: TGTGCCAGCAGTTTGGTCGGGACATACTACGAGCAGTACTTC. Translated, it gives CASSLVGTYYEQYF.

J is TRBJ2-3 and V is TRBV4-2, with D tentatively TRBD2 (5 bases). Trimming cost V 0 bases and J 5 bases, with 12 bases left between them. The CDR3 is 15 amino acids. CDR1 and CDR2 (germline): LGHNA, YNFKEQ. In DNA form, the CDR3 reads TGTGCCAGCAGCCAAGAAGCGGCCCGGGGAGATACGCAGTATTTT. This gives the protein CASSQEAARGDTQYF.

This clonotype was observed many times. The chain has TRBV11-1 and TRBJ2-5; 12 nucleotides align to TRBD2. Germline values: CDR1 SGHAT, CDR2 FQDESV (reference sequence). The CDR3 is 17 residues long. The junction had 5 bases not matched to a gene; V was cut back by 2 bases and J by 1 base. CDR3 amino acids: CASSLRRTSGIQETQYF. The DNA for the CDR3 is TGTGCCAGCAGCTTACGAAGGACTAGCGGGATCCAAGAGACCCAGTACTTC.

The rearrangement links TRBV18 to TRBJ1-2; no reliable D call. V was trimmed by 0 bases and J by 4 bases, leaving 6 bases between them. Germline V gives CDR1 KGHSH, CDR2 LQKENI. The CDR3 covers 13 residues. As DNA, the CDR3 is TGTGCCAGCTCACCACCCACAACCTATGGCTACACCTTC. Translation gives CASSPPTTYGYTF.

This clonotype has more than one count but fewer than ten. The CDR3 loop reads CASSLEGGRADEQFF. The DNA of the CDR3 is TGTGCCAGCAGTTTAGAGGGCGGGAGGGCAGATGAGCAGTTCTTC. The chain carries TRBV27 and TRBJ2-1, with 9 bases fitting TRBD2. The junction had 7 bases not matched to a gene; V was cut back by 2 bases and J by 8 bases. There are 15 residues in the CDR3. Germline CDR1 MNHEY, CDR2 SMNVEV (reference sequence).